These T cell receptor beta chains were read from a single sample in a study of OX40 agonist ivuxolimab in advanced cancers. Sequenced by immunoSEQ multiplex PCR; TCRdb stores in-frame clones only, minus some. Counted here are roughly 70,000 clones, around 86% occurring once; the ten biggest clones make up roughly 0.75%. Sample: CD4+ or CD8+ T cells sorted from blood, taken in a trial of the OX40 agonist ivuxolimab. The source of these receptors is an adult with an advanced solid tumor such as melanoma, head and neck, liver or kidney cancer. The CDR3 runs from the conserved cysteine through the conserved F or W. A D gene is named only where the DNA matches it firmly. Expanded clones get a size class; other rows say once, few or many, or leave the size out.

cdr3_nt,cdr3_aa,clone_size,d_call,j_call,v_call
TGTGCCAGCAGCTTCTACAGGGATAATGAGCAGTTCTTC,CASSFYRDNEQFF,NA,NA,TRBJ2-1,TRBV7-2
TGTGCCAGTAGCTCCGGCCACGGAGGTGGGGGTGAAAAACTGTTTTTT,CASSSGHGGGGEKLFF,few,NA,TRBJ1-4,TRBV19
TGTGCCAGCAGCTCCCCGGGACCCCAGAATGAAAAACTGTTTTTT,CASSSPGPQNEKLFF,NA,NA,TRBJ1-4,TRBV27
TGTGCCAGCTCACCACCGAGGAATAGCGGGAGGCAAGAGACCCAGTACTTC,CASSPPRNSGRQETQYF,once,TRBD2,TRBJ2-5,TRBV18
TGTGCCATCAGTGAACAGGGCTACGAGCAGTACTTC,CAISEQGYEQYF,NA,NA,TRBJ2-7,TRBV10-3
TGCGCCAGCAGCTTGGCAACAGGGAGGAATGAGCAGTTCTTC,CASSLATGRNEQFF,NA,NA,TRBJ2-1,TRBV5-1
TGTGCCAGCTCACCCCCGGTGCGGACAAACTCCTACGAGCAGTACTTC,CASSPPVRTNSYEQYF,NA,NA,TRBJ2-7,TRBV18
TGTGCCAGCTCACCGCAATTAGGGAACACCGGGGAGCTGTTTTTT,CASSPQLGNTGELFF,NA,NA,TRBJ2-2,TRBV18
TGTGCCAGCAGTTACTCGCCGACCCGAGGGGCTGAAGCTTTCTTT,CASSYSPTRGAEAFF,NA,NA,TRBJ1-1,TRBV6-5
TGTGCCAGCAGCTTAGCAGGGTTGGGCACTGAAGCTTTCTTT,CASSLAGLGTEAFF,once,NA,TRBJ1-1,TRBV11-2
TGTGCCAGCAGCCCCCCGGATGGGGGTGAGACCCAGTACTTC,CASSPPDGGETQYF,NA,NA,TRBJ2-5,TRBV7-9
TGTGCCAGCAGCGTAGGCCAGGGAGGGGAAAAACTGTTTTTT,CASSVGQGGEKLFF,NA,NA,TRBJ1-4,TRBV9
TGCGCCAGCAGCCAAAAACTATCGGGGGCAGGGGACAATCAGCCCCAGCATTTT,CASSQKLSGAGDNQPQHF,NA,NA,TRBJ1-5,TRBV4-3
TGCGCCAGCAGCTTGGAAGGGACAGGGGATGAGCAGTTCTTC,CASSLEGTGDEQFF,NA,TRBD1,TRBJ2-1,TRBV5-1
TGTGCCAGCGTACGACAGTCGCAAGAGACCCAGTACTTC,CASVRQSQETQYF,NA,NA,TRBJ2-5,TRBV6-6
TGTGCCAGCAGTAGGGAGACCCAGTACTTC,CASSRETQYF,NA,NA,TRBJ2-5,TRBV25-1
TGTGCCAGCAGCTCGGGACAGGGGGATCAGCCCCAGCATTTT,CASSSGQGDQPQHF,NA,TRBD1,TRBJ1-5,TRBV9
TGCAGCGCGGTTTTAGCGGGAGGGGTCAAAAACATTCAGTACTTC,CSAVLAGGVKNIQYF,once,TRBD2,TRBJ2-4,TRBV29-1
TGTGCCAGCAGCCAGGGAGCGGGAGGGGTGTACAATGAGCAGTTCTTC,CASSQGAGGVYNEQFF,NA,TRBD2,TRBJ2-1,TRBV5-4
TGTGCCAGCAGCCGGGCGAGGTCTAGCGGGGGGCCGAAAGAGACCCAGTACTTC,CASSRARSSGGPKETQYF,NA,TRBD2,TRBJ2-5,TRBV5-8
TGTGCCAGCAGCCATCCTGGACAGGCCTTCTGGGGCTACACCTTC,CASSHPGQAFWGYTF,once,TRBD1,TRBJ1-2,TRBV4-2
TGTGCCAGCAGCTTAAGGACTAGCGAGGGCACAGATACGCAGTATTTT,CASSLRTSEGTDTQYF,NA,TRBD2,TRBJ2-3,TRBV11-3
TGTGCCAGTATCAGGGCCGCGGGGAGCGGGGAAAAACTGTTTTTT,CASIRAAGSGEKLFF,NA,NA,TRBJ1-4,TRBV19
TGTGCCAGCAGTTTAGATAACGGCAATCAGCCCCAGCATTTT,CASSLDNGNQPQHF,NA,NA,TRBJ1-5,TRBV28
TGTGCCAGCAGTACGGTGGGAGCTCAAGGGGGTGGCTACACCTTC,CASSTVGAQGGGYTF,once,NA,TRBJ1-2,TRBV6-5
TGTGCCAGCAGGCCGCAGGGAAACGAGCAGTACTTC,CASRPQGNEQYF,NA,NA,TRBJ2-7,TRBV6-6
TGTGCCAGCAGCACTAACATAGCGGGGGGGCCCTTAGAGACCCAGTACTTC,CASSTNIAGGPLETQYF,NA,TRBD2,TRBJ2-5,TRBV7-9
TGTGCCAGCAGTGAATTCAGGGGCTACGAGCAGTACTTC,CASSEFRGYEQYF,few,NA,TRBJ2-7,TRBV2
TGTGCCAGTAGTATACGGGTTAGCGGGGGGGTTACAGATACGCAGTATTTT,CASSIRVSGGVTDTQYF,NA,TRBD2,TRBJ2-3,TRBV19